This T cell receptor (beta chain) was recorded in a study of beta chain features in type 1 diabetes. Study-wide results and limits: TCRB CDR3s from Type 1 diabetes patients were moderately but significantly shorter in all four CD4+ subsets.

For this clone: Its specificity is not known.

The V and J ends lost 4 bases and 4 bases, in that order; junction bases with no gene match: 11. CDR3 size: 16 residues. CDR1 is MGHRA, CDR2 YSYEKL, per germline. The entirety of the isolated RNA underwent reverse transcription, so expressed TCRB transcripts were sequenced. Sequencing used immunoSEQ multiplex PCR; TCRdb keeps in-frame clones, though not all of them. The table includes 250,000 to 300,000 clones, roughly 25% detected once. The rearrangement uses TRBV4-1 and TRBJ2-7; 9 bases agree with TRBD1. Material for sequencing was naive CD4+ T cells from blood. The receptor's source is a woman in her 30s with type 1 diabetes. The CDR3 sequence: CASSPTGTGTTYEQYF. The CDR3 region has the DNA TGCGCCAGCAGCCCGACCGGGACAGGGACAACATACGAGCAGTACTTC.